These T cell receptor beta chains were read from a single sample in a study of blood T cell repertoires in COVID-19. Method: immunoSEQ multiplex PCR; TCRdb's copy keeps in-frame clones and lacks some. The sample lists 100,000 to 150,000 clones, nearly 70% occurring once. The sample was peripheral blood. These receptors were collected from a woman aged 70-85 years with acute or convalescent COVID-19. Both conserved end residues are part of each CDR3. The D gene is left open where the match is weak. Clone size is given for some rows only: seen once, a few or many times, or a class if the clone is expanded.

j_gene,abundance,d_gene,len,v_gene,CDR3aa,CDR3nt
TRBJ2-1,NA,TRBD2,16,TRBV11-1,CASSGTSGSSYNEQFF,TGTGCCAGCAGCGGGACTAGCGGGAGCTCCTACAATGAGCAGTTCTTC
TRBJ1-5,NA,NA,16,TRBV19,CASRPSGHQSNQPQHF,TGTGCCAGTAGACCCAGCGGGCACCAGAGCAATCAGCCCCAGCATTTT
TRBJ1-4,NA,TRBD1,14,TRBV6-5,CASRTGQFNEKLFF,TGTGCCAGCAGAACGGGACAGTTTAATGAAAAACTGTTTTTT
TRBJ2-1,NA,TRBD2,15,TRBV5-1,CASSFSGRIRDEQFF,TGCGCCAGCAGCTTTAGCGGGAGGATCCGGGATGAGCAGTTCTTC
TRBJ2-7,NA,NA,14,TRBV29-1,CSVAGDRRAYEQCF,TGCAGCGTTGCGGGGGACCGCCGGGCCTACGAGCAGTGCTTC
TRBJ1-2,NA,TRBD1,16,TRBV24-1,CATSGTGTGEYYGYTF,TGTGCCACCAGTGGTACCGGGACAGGGGAGTACTATGGCTACACCTTC
TRBJ2-7,few,NA,14,TRBV7-2,CASSRQGSSYEQYF,TGTGCCAGCAGCCGTCAGGGGTCCTCCTACGAGCAGTACTTC
TRBJ1-1,NA,NA,13,TRBV5-1,CASSGQDNTEAFF,TGCGCCAGCAGCGGCCAGGATAACACTGAAGCTTTCTTT
TRBJ1-2,NA,TRBD1,12,TRBV6-5,CAAEYGTGGYTF,TGTGCCGCCGAGTACGGGACAGGTGGCTACACCTTC
TRBJ1-2,few,TRBD1,17,TRBV27,CASSLVGQGIANYGYTF,TGTGCCAGCAGTTTAGTGGGACAGGGGATAGCTAACTATGGCTACACCTTC
TRBJ2-7,NA,NA,14,TRBV19,CASSIGAGDYEQYF,TGTGCCAGTAGTATAGGGGCAGGGGACTACGAGCAGTACTTC
TRBJ1-1,NA,TRBD1,17,TRBV15,CATSSSGTGGIGTEAFF,TGTGCCACCAGCAGTTCCGGGACAGGGGGCATCGGCACTGAAGCTTTCTTT
TRBJ2-3,once,TRBD2,18,TRBV7-9,CASSLIGGGGASGDTQYF,TGTGCCAGCAGCTTAATCGGCGGCGGGGGGGCCTCGGGAGATACGCAGTATTTT
TRBJ2-5,NA,TRBD2,17,TRBV12-5,CASGLVSGGRRRVSQYF,TGTGCTAGTGGTTTGGTATCGGGGGGACGAAGACGGGTGTCCCAGTACTTC
TRBJ2-5,few,NA,19,TRBV7-2,CASSLTRGAGQWFGETQYF,TGTGCCAGCAGCCTCACCCGTGGTGCAGGGCAATGGTTTGGGGAGACCCAGTACTTC
TRBJ1-3,NA,NA,14,TRBV27,CASSLQATGNTIYF,TGTGCCAGCAGTTTACAGGCCACTGGAAACACCATATATTTT
TRBJ2-5,NA,NA,14,TRBV5-4,CASSYQGIQETQYF,TGTGCCAGCAGCTACCAGGGGATCCAAGAGACCCAGTACTTC
TRBJ2-1,NA,TRBD2,15,TRBV6-5,CASSYEAGGGNEQFF,TGTGCCAGCAGTTACGAAGCGGGGGGTGGAAATGAGCAGTTCTTC
TRBJ2-1,NA,NA,14,TRBV7-3,CASSFGGWGNEQFF,TGTGCCAGCAGCTTTGGGGGCTGGGGTAATGAGCAGTTCTTC
TRBJ2-5,NA,NA,14,TRBV3-1/TRBV3-2,CASSGTFQQETQYF,TGTGCCAGCAGTGGGACTTTTCAGCAAGAGACCCAGTACTTC
TRBJ1-2,NA,TRBD1,15,TRBV4-1,CASSQDNGRTGGYTF,TGCGCCAGCAGCCAAGATAATGGGAGGACAGGGGGCTACACCTTC
TRBJ2-5,NA,NA,12,TRBV29-1,CSVGQKEETQYF,TGCAGCGTGGGACAAAAGGAGGAGACCCAGTACTTC
TRBJ2-7,NA,NA,15,TRBV15,CATRPLRGEAYEQYF,TGTGCCACCAGGCCCCTGAGAGGGGAGGCCTACGAGCAGTACTTC
TRBJ1-3,NA,TRBD1,16,TRBV6-6,CASSPLGTGGRNTIYF,TGTGCCAGCAGCCCCCTCGGGACAGGGGGCAGAAACACCATATATTTT
TRBJ1-4,NA,TRBD1,13,TRBV2,CASKRQGGEKLFF,TGTGCCAGCAAGAGACAGGGGGGTGAAAAACTGTTTTTT
TRBJ1-5,NA,NA,16,TRBV28,CASSFGQPVDNQPQHF,TGTGCCAGCAGTTTCGGACAACCCGTCGATAATCAGCCCCAGCATTTT
TRBJ2-1,few,TRBD2,14,TRBV28,CASSRAGGASEQFF,TGTGCCAGCAGTCGAGCGGGAGGGGCGAGTGAGCAGTTCTTC
TRBJ1-1,NA,NA,15,TRBV5-1,CASGILPQENTEAFF,TGCGCCAGCGGCATTTTACCTCAGGAGAACACTGAAGCTTTCTTT
TRBJ1-2,few,NA,13,TRBV12-3/TRBV12-4,CASSPSGGSGYTF,TGTGCCAGCAGCCCTAGTGGGGGCTCTGGCTACACCTTC
TRBJ1-2,NA,TRBD1,15,TRBV5-4,CASSLGGTGVLGYTF,TGTGCCAGCAGCTTGGGTGGGACAGGGGTTCTCGGCTACACCTTC
TRBJ2-3,NA,TRBD2,16,TRBV7-2,CASSLLMTSGTDTQYF,TGTGCCAGCAGCTTATTAATGACTAGCGGCACAGATACGCAGTATTTT
TRBJ2-2,NA,TRBD1,14,TRBV14,CASSSQGSTGELFF,TGTGCCAGCAGTTCACAGGGGAGTACCGGGGAGCTGTTTTTT
TRBJ2-3,NA,TRBD2,15,TRBV6-1,CASSEQREGSDTQYF,TGTGCCAGCAGTGAACAGCGGGAGGGCTCAGATACGCAGTATTTT
TRBJ1-2,NA,NA,15,TRBV19,CASSEQGPLGYGYTF,TGTGCCAGTAGCGAACAGGGCCCACTGGGATATGGCTACACCTTC